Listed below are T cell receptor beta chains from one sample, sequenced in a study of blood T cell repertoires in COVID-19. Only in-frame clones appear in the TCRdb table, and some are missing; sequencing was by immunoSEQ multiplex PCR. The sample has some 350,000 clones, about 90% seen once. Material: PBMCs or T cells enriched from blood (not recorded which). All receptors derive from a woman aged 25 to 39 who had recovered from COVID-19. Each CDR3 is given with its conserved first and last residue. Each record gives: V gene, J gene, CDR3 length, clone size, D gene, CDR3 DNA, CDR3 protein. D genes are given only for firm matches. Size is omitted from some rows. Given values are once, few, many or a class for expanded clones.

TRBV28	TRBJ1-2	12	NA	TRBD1	TGTGCCAGCAGCGGGGACAGTTATGGCTACACCTTC	CASSGDSYGYTF
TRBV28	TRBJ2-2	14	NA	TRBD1	TGTGCCAGCAACAGGGGGATCCGCACCGGGGAGCTGTTTTTT	CASNRGIRTGELFF
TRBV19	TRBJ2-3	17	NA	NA	TGTGCCAGTAGTCGTCCGGGACAAGGGTTTTTCACAGATACGCAGTATTTT	CASSRPGQGFFTDTQYF
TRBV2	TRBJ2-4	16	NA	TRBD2	TGTGCCAGCAGGACGACTAGCGGGAGCGATGGAAACATTCAGTACTTC	CASRTTSGSDGNIQYF
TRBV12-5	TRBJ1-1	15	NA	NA	TGTGCTAGTGCCCTGGTGGTCAGGGTTGACACTGAAGCTTTCTTT	CASALVVRVDTEAFF
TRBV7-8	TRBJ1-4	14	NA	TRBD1	TGTGCCAGTCGGACAGGGGGATGGGATGAAAAACTGTTTTTT	CASRTGGWDEKLFF
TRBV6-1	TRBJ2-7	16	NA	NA	TGTGCCAGCAGTGAAGCGGCTAGCCTCGGGACCTACGAGCAGTACTTC	CASSEAASLGTYEQYF
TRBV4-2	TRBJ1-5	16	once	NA	TGTGCCAGCAGCCCCCGCCTCAGGGATAGCAATCAGCCCCAGCATTTT	CASSPRLRDSNQPQHF
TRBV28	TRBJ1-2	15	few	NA	TGTGCCAGCAGTTTAAATCCCCAGGGGCGGGTGGGCTACACCTTC	CASSLNPQGRVGYTF
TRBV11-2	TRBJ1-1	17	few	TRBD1	TGTGCCAGCAGCCCTAGGGGACGACAGGGGGCGCAAACTGAAGCTTTCTTT	CASSPRGRQGAQTEAFF
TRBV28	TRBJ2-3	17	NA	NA	TGTGCCAGCAGTTTCCGGGACACCAATATCGGGACAGATACGCAGTATTTT	CASSFRDTNIGTDTQYF
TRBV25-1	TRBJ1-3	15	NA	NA	TGTGCCAGCAGTGGGGCAGTTCCAATTGGAAACACCATATATTTT	CASSGAVPIGNTIYF
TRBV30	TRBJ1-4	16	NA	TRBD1	TGTGCCTGGAGTTTCCCCTTGATGCCAGGGGGTGAAAAACTGTTTTTT	CAWSFPLMPGGEKLFF
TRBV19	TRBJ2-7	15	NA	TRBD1	TGTGCCAGTAGTATCATCACAGGGGGAGTATCCGAGCAGTACTTC	CASSIITGGVSEQYF
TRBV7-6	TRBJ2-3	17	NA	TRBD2	TGTGCCAGCAGCTCGGGACTAGCGGGGGGGCCGACAGATACGCAGTATTTT	CASSSGLAGGPTDTQYF
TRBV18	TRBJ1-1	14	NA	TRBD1	TGTGCCAGCTCACCCGGACAGGGGAACACTGAAGCTTTCTTT	CASSPGQGNTEAFF
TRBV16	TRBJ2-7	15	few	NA	TGTGCCAGCAGCCAATCCTACAGGGCCTCCTACGAGCAGTACTTC	CASSQSYRASYEQYF
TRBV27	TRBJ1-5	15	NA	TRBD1	TGTGCCAGCAAGGGCGACGGGACAGGGGTCCAGCCCCAGCATTTT	CASKGDGTGVQPQHF
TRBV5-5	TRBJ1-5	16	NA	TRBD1	TGTGCCAGCAGCTTTAGTGGACAGGGTAGAAATCAGCCCCAGCATTTT	CASSFSGQGRNQPQHF
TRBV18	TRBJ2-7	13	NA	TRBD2	TGTGCCAGCTCTCCTGGGACTAGCGGCGAGCAGTACTTC	CASSPGTSGEQYF
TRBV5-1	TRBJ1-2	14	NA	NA	TGCGCCAGCAGCTTGAAGACGGGTACCTATGGCTACACCTTC	CASSLKTGTYGYTF
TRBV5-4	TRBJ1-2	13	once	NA	TGTGCCAGCAGCCGAGACAAGAACTATGGCTACACCTTC	CASSRDKNYGYTF
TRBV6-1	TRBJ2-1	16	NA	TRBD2	TGTGCCAGCAGTGAACCCGCGGGGGGGCCAGGTAATGAGCAGTTCTTC	CASSEPAGGPGNEQFF
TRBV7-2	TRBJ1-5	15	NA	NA	TGTGCCAGCAGCTGGCGGTGGGGGGATGATCAGCCCCAGCATTTT	CASSWRWGDDQPQHF
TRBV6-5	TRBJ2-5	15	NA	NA	TGTGCCAGCAGGAGCCCGGGGCAGGGGATGGAGACCCAGTACTTC	CASRSPGQGMETQYF
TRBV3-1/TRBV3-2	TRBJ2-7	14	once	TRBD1	TGTGCCAGCAGCCGAGGGGACAGCTCCTACGAGCAGTACTTC	CASSRGDSSYEQYF
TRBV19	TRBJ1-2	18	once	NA	TGTGCCAGTAGTATATGGGGAGGAGCAGGGCCTGGGTCCTATGGCTACACCTTC	CASSIWGGAGPGSYGYTF
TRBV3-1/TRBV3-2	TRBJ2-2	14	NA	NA	TGTGCCAGCAGTCGGACATCGAACACCGGGGAGCTGTTTTTT	CASSRTSNTGELFF
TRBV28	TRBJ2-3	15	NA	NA	TGTGCCAGCAGTTCCGGGTTCCCTAGCACAGATACGCAGTATTTT	CASSSGFPSTDTQYF
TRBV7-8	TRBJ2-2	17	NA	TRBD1	TGTGCCAGCAGCTCTAGAGGGACAGGGGGCAGTACCGGGGAGCTGTTTTTT	CASSSRGTGGSTGELFF
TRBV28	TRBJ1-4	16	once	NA	TGTGCCAGCAGTTACATCACAGGGCCAACTAATGAAAAACTGTTTTTT	CASSYITGPTNEKLFF
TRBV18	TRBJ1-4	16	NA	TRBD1	TGTGCCAGCTCACCACGGACAGGGGGCCGAGAGTGGAAACTGTTTTTT	CASSPRTGGREWKLFF
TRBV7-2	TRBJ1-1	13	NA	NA	TGTGCCAGCAGCTCCCTACGGAACACTGAAGCTTTCTTT	CASSSLRNTEAFF
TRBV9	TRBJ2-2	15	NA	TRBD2	TGTGCCAGCAGCGTAGGGACTAGCGGGGCAACGGAGCTGTTTTTT	CASSVGTSGATELFF
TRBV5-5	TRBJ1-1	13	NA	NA	TGTGCCAGCAGCTTGGGGAGGAACACTGAAGCTTTCTTT	CASSLGRNTEAFF
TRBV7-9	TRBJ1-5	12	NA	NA	TGTGCCAGCAGCTTAGATATTCAGCCCCAGCATTTT	CASSLDIQPQHF
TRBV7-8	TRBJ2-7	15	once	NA	TGTGCCAGCAGCTTAGCGGCCAGGGTTGACTACGAGCAGTACTTC	CASSLAARVDYEQYF
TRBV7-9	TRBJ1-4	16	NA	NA	TGTGCCAGCAGCTTAAGCAGGGGCTCGGGGTTGGAAAAACTGTTTTTT	CASSLSRGSGLEKLFF
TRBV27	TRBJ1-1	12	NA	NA	TGTGCCAGCAGTCTTACCGGGACTGAAGCTTTCTTT	CASSLTGTEAFF
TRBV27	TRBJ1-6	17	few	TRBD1	TGTGCCAGCGCAGGGGGCTGGGGCAGCTCCTATAATTCACCCCTCCACTTT	CASAGGWGSSYNSPLHF
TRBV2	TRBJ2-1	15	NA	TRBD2	TGTGCCAGCAGGGGGCTAGCGGGAGAAGGAGGTGAGCAGTTCTTC	CASRGLAGEGGEQFF
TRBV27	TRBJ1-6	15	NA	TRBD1	TGTGCCAGCAGATGGGACAGGAGGCATAATTCACCCCTCCACTTT	CASRWDRRHNSPLHF
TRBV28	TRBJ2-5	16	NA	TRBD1	TGTGCCAGCAGTTTGGGAAGACAGGGGTTCGGTCAGACCCAGTACTTC	CASSLGRQGFGQTQYF
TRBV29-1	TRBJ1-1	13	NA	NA	TGCAGCGTTGAAGGGAGATTGAACACTGAAGCTTTCTTT	CSVEGRLNTEAFF
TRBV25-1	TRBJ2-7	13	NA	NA	TGTGCCAGCAGAACAGGATTCTCCTACGAGCAGTACTTC	CASRTGFSYEQYF
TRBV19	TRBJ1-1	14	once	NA	TGTGCCAGTAGTATAGGGGGGCAGGCCACTGAAGCTTTCTTT	CASSIGGQATEAFF
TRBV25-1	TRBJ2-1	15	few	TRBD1	TGTGCCAGCAGTGATTCCCGACAGGGGGGAAATGAGCAGTTCTTC	CASSDSRQGGNEQFF
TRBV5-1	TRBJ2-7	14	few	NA	TGCGCCAGCAGACCGGCCCACAGGGCTAACGAGCAGTACTTC	CASRPAHRANEQYF
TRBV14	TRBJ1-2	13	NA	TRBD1	TGTGCCAGCAGCCAAGTGACAGGGAGTGGCTACACCTTC	CASSQVTGSGYTF
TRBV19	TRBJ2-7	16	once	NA	TGTGCCAGTAGTGTTGACGCGGGCGGGAAGGCCTACGAGCAGTACTTC	CASSVDAGGKAYEQYF
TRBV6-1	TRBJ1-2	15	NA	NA	TGTGCCAGCAGTGAAGCGCTTACAGCTAACTATGGCTACACCTTC	CASSEALTANYGYTF
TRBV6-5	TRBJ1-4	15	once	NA	TGTGCCAGCAGTCCAGGGGTGATAACTAATGAAAAACTGTTTTTT	CASSPGVITNEKLFF
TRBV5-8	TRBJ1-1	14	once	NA	TGTGCCAGCAGCTTGGGACTGTCGGAGAGGAAAGCTTTCTTT	CASSLGLSERKAFF
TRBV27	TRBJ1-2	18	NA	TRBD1	TGTGCCAGCAGTTTGGGCGGACTACAGGGGCCTGCTAACTATGGCTACACCTTC	CASSLGGLQGPANYGYTF